Following are 11 T cell receptor beta chains from one sample sequenced in a study of T cell responses to AZD1222 COVID-19 vaccine (dated by TCRdb to 2020 to 2023). The time point label for this specimen denotes: about 28 days (+/-7) after the second vaccine dose. The library was prepared using the immunoSEQ multiplex PCR assay. TCRdb holds this immuneACCESS table with in-frame rearrangements only. Some clones are missing; in checked studies, unresolved V genes explain under half, and the rest has no known cause. The table for this sample lists almost 70,000 clones; around four fifths of them were counted only once. The ten largest account for around a quarter of the sample. The specimen was peripheral blood, collected 28 days after the second AZD1222 dose. Receptors originate from an adult who received the AZD1222 COVID-19 vaccine.

The sample holds a few counts of this clone. V usage is TRBV19 and J usage is TRBJ2-7, with no clear D. CDR1 and CDR2 from the germline V gene are LNHDA and SQIVND (reference sequence). V was shortened by 3 bases and J by 6 bases, with 12 bases between the two germline ends. The CDR3 is made up of 13 amino acids. This chain's CDR3 is CASSIAVTGEQYF. The CDR3 DNA follows: TGTGCCAGTAGTATTGCAGTTACGGGCGAGCAGTACTTC.

The rearrangement uses TRBV5-1 and TRBJ1-3, with D perhaps matching TRBD1 (5 bases). Germline CDR1 SGHRS, CDR2 YFSETQ. Trimming shortened V by 4 bases and J by 3 bases, and 8 bases separated the two germline ends. The CDR3 totals 13 residues. The CDR3 is CASSAGYGNTIYF. DNA of the CDR3: TGCGCCAGCAGCGCAGGGTATGGAAACACCATATATTTT.

V gene TRBV5-1 combines with J gene TRBJ2-7, with TRBD1 matching 9 bases. Per the germline V gene, CDR1 is SGHRS and CDR2 is YFSETQ. There are 15 residues in the CDR3. Trimming at V came to 3 bases and at J to 5 bases, leaving 9 bases not matched to a gene. CDR3 DNA sequence: TGCGCCAGCAGCTCCCTCGGACAGGGGCGCCACGAGCAGTACTTC. This encodes CASSSLGQGRHEQYF.

V usage is TRBV6-5 and J usage is TRBJ2-3; D unclear. In germline, CDR1 is MNHEY, CDR2 SVGAGI. The CDR3 has 13 amino acids. V lost 0 bases and J 6 bases, leaving 7 bases between the germline ends. The CDR3 coding sequence is TGTGCCAGCAGTTACTCGTACTTGGATACGCAGTATTTT. Translating gives CASSYSYLDTQYF.

This clone appeared once. The V and J genes are TRBV27 and TRBJ2-2, with D perhaps TRBD2 (6 bases). V lost 3 bases, J lost 0 bases, and 11 bases lay in between. The CDR3 covers 16 residues. Germline V gives CDR1 MNHEY, CDR2 SMNVEV (reference sequence). The CDR3, as DNA: TGTGCCAGCAGTTTGGGACTTGGTGCGAACACCGGGGAGCTGTTTTTT. Translated: CASSLGLGANTGELFF.

This clone was observed many times. The chain couples TRBV2 to TRBJ1-1, with D unresolved. The CDR3 length is 13 residues. The ends were cut back, 9 bases at V and 3 bases at J, with 14 bases in the middle. Germline lookup yields CDR1 SNHLY and CDR2 FYNNEI. The CDR3 spells CASCKEADTEAFF. For the CDR3, the DNA is TGTGCCAGTTGTAAGGAAGCGGACACTGAAGCTTTCTTT.

Comment on this clone: The junction differs from germline at one of its ends, possibly a read error. This chain uses TRBV5-1 with TRBJ1-1, with 7 bases identical to TRBD1. The length of the CDR3 is 14 residues. Per germline, CDR1 SGHRS and CDR2 YFSETQ. The CDR3 loop reads CASTLGQMNTEAFF. As DNA, the CDR3 is TGCGCCAGCACCTTGGGACAGATGAACACTGAAGCTTTCTTT.

This rearrangement joins TRBV2 to TRBJ1-1; TRBD1 aligns across 7 bases. The CDR3 runs 13 residues. Germline CDR1 reads SNHLY; CDR2 reads FYNNEI. V was clipped by 8 bases and J by 0 bases; unmatched bases: 3. DNA for the CDR3: TGTGCCAGCCCGGACAGGTTGAACACTGAAGCTTTCTTT. Its translation: CASPDRLNTEAFF.

The rearrangement uses TRBV9 and TRBJ2-1; D not resolved. CDR3 size: 12 residues. Trimming left V 0 bases short and J 10 bases short, with 8 bases between. CDR1 SGDLS and CDR2 YYNGEE come from the germline V gene. The CDR3 sequence: CASSVDWREQFF. The CDR3, as DNA: TGTGCCAGCAGCGTAGATTGGCGGGAGCAGTTCTTC.

The chain employs TRBV19 and TRBJ2-7; possible D gene TRBD1, 6 bases. The V end lost 3 bases, the J end lost 5 bases, and 14 bases lay between the germline ends. The CDR3 contains 14 residues. Germline lookup yields CDR1 LNHDA and CDR2 SQIVND (reference sequence). The DNA for the CDR3 is TGTGCCAGTAGTATTGGGGTACAGGGCAACGAGCAGTACTTC. Residues: CASSIGVQGNEQYF.

V gene TRBV6-4 combines with J gene TRBJ1-4, with TRBD1 as a possible D gene (6 bases). V lost 6 bases to trimming and J lost 7 bases, with 18 bases between them. Germline values: CDR1 MRHNA, CDR2 SNTAGT. The CDR3 length is 15 residues. CDR3 DNA: TGTGCCAGCAGCCGCGGGGGGCAAGAGGGTGAAAAACTGTTTTTT. Its protein product is CASSRGGQEGEKLFF.